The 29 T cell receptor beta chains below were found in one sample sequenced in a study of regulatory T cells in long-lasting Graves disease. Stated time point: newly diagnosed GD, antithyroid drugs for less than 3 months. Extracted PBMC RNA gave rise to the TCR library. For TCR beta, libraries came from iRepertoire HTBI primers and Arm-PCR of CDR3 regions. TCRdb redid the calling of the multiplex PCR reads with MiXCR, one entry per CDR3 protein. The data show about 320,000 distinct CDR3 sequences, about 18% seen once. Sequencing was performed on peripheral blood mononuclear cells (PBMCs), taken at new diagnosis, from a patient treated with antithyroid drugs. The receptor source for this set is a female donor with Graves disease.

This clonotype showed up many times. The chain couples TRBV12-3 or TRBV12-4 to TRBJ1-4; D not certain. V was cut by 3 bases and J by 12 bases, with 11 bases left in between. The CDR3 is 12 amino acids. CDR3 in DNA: TGTGCCAGCAGTTTCTACGTTGCGGAACTGTTTTTT. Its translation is CASSFYVAELFF.

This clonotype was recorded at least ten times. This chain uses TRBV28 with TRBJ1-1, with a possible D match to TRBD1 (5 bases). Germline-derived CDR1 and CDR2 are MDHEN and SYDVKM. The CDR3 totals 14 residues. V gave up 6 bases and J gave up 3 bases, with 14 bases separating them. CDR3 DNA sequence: TGTGCCAGCAGATATACAGGAGGGGACACTGAAGCTTTCTTT. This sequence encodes CASRYTGGDTEAFF.

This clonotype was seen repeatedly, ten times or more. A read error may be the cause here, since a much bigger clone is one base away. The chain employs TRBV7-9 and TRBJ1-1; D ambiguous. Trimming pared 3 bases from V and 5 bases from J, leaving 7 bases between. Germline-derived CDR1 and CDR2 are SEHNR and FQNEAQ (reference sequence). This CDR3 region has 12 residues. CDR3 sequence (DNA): TGTGCCAGCAGCTTGGGTAAGACTGAAGCTTTCTTT. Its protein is CASSLGKTEAFF.

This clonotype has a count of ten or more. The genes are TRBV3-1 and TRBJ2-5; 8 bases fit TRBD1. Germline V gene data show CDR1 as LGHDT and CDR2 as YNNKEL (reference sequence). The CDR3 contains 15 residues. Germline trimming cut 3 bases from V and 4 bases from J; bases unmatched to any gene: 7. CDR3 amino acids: CASSQGTGGAETQYF. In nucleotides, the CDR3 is TGTGCCAGCAGCCAGGGGACAGGAGGGGCAGAGACCCAGTACTTC.

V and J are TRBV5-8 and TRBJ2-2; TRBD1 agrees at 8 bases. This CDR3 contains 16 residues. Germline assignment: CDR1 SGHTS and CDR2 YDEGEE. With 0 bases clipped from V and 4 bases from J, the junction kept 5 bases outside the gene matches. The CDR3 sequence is CASSLEDRAITGELFF. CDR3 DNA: TGTGCCAGCAGCTTGGAGGACAGGGCAATCACCGGGGAGCTGTTTTTT.

The DNA of the CDR3 is TGTGCCTGGAGCATCGGGACTTTCTACACCGGGGAGCTGTTTTTT. It translates to CAWSIGTFYTGELFF. V and J are TRBV30 and TRBJ2-2; D perhaps matches TRBD2 (6 bases). Deletions cut 3 bases from V and 3 bases from J, with 14 bases between. Germline V gene lookup returns CDR1 GTSNPN and CDR2 SVGIG (reference sequence). This CDR3 has 15 residues.

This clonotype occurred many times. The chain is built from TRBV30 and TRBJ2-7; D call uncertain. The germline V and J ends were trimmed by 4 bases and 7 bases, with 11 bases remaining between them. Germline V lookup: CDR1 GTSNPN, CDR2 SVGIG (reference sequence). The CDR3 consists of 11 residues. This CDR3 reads CAWKVRWEQYF. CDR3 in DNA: TGTGCCTGGAAGGTCCGGTGGGAGCAGTACTTC.

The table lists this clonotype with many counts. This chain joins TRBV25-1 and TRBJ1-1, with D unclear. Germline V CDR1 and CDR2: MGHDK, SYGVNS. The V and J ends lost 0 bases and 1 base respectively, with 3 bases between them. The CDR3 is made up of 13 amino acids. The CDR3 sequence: CASSEYGNTEAFF. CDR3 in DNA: TGTGCCAGCAGTGAATATGGGAACACTGAAGCTTTCTTT.

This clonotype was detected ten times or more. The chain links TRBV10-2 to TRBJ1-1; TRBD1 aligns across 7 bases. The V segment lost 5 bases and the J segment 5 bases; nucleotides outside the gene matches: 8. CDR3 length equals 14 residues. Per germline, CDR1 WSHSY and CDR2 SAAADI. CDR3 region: CASSSTGLFTEAFF. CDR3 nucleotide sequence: TGCGCCAGCAGTTCGACAGGGTTATTTACTGAAGCTTTCTTT.

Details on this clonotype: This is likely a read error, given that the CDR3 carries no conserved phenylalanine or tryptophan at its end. The CDR3, as DNA: TGTGCCAGCAGCGTAGGATTGGGTAGCGGGAGGGCCAGCAATGAGCAGTTCCTC. Amino acids: CASSVGLGSGRASNEQFL. The V gene is TRBV9, the J gene TRBJ2-1; 11 positions agree with TRBD2. This CDR3 region has 18 residues. J was trimmed by 6 bases and V by 0 bases; bases with no gene match: 11. Germline CDR1 and CDR2: SGDLS and YYNGEE.

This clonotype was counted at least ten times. CDR3 region: CASSYYAGTVNQPQHF. CDR3 sequence (DNA): TGTGCCAGTAGTTATTACGCCGGGACAGTCAATCAGCCCCAGCATTTT. This sequence joins TRBV19 and TRBJ1-5, with TRBD1 matching over 7 bases. The J segment lost 3 bases and the V segment lost 5 bases, leaving 10 bases of the junction unmatched. This CDR3 has 16 residues. The V gene's germline CDR1 is LNHDA and CDR2 SQIVND (reference sequence).

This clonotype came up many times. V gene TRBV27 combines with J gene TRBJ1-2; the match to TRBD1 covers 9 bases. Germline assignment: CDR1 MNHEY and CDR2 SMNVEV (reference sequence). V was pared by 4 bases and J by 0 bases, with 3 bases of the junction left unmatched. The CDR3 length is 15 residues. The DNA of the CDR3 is TGTGCCAGCAGTTGGACAGGGGAACCTAACTATGGCTACACCTTC. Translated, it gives CASSWTGEPNYGYTF.

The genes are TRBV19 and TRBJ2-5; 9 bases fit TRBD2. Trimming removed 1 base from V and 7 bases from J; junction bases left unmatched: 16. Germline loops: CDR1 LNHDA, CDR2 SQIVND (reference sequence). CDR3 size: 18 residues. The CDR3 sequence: CASSIGRRAGGQEGTQYF. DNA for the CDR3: TGTGCCAGTAGTATAGGAAGGCGGGCGGGAGGGCAAGAGGGGACCCAGTACTTC.

The CDR3 loop reads CATSDLGTGVEQFF. The CDR3 DNA sequence: TGTGCCACCAGTGATTTGGGGACAGGGGTCGAGCAGTTCTTC. V gene TRBV24-1 combines with J gene TRBJ2-1; 10 bases align to TRBD1. The CDR3 totals 14 residues. The V segment lost 0 bases and the J segment 10 bases; nucleotides outside the gene matches: 2. Germline V CDR1 and CDR2: KGHDR, SFDVKD.

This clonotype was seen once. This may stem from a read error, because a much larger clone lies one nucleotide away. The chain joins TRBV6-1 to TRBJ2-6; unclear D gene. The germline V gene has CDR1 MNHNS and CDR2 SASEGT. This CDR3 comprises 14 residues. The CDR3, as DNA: TGTGGCCGCAGGCCCCGCTCCAGGGCCAACGTCCTGACTTTC. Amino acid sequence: CGRRPRSRANVLTF.

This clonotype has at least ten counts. The CDR3 here is CASSYSNGLDEQYF. DNA of the CDR3: TGTGCCAGCAGTTACTCGAACGGGTTAGACGAGCAGTACTTC. The chain carries TRBV6-2 or TRBV6-3 and TRBJ2-7, with D uncertain. The CDR3 is 14 amino acids. Per the germline V gene, CDR1 is MNHEY and CDR2 is SVGEGT. V shed 0 bases and J shed 5 bases, with 11 bases lying between them.

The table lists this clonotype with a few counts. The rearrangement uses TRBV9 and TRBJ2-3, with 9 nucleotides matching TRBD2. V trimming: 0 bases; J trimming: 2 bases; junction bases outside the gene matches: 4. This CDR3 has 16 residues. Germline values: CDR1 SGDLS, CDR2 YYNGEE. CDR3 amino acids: CASSVEAGGSTDTQYF. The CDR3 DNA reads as TGTGCCAGCAGCGTAGAGGCGGGAGGGTCCACAGATACGCAGTATTTT.

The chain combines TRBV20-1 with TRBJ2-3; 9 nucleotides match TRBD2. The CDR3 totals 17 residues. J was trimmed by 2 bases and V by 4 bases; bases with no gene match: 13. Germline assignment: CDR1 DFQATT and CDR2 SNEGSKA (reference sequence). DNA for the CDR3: TGCAGTGCTATGCGGGAGGGCGGGGGGCAGAACACAGATACGCAGTATTTT. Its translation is CSAMREGGGQNTDTQYF.

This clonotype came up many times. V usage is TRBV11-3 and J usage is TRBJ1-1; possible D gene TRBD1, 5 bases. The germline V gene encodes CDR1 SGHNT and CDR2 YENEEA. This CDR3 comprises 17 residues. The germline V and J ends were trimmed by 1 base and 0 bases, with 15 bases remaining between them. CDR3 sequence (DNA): TGTGCCAGCAGCTTAGTTGTGGGTCCGGGGGTGAACACTGAAGCTTTCTTT. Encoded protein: CASSLVVGPGVNTEAFF.

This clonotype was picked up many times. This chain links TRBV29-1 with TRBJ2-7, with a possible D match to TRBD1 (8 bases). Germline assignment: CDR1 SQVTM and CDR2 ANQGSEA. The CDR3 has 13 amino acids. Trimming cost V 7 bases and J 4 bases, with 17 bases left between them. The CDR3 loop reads CSAGGQGQYEQYF. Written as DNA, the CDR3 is TGCAGCGCGGGAGGACAGGGTCAGTACGAGCAGTACTTC.

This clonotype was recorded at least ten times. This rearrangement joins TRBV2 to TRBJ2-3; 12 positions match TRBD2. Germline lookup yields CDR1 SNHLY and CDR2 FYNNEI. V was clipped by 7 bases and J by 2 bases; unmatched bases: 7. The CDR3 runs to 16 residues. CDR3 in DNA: TGTGCCAGCATCAGACTAGCGGGAGAGATCACAGATACGCAGTATTTT. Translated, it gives CASIRLAGEITDTQYF.

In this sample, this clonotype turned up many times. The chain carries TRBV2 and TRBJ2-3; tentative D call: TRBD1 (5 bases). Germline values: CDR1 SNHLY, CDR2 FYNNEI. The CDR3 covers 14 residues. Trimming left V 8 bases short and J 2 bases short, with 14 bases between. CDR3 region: CASAQAGPTDTQYF. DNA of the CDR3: TGTGCCAGCGCACAGGCAGGACCCACAGATACGCAGTATTTT.

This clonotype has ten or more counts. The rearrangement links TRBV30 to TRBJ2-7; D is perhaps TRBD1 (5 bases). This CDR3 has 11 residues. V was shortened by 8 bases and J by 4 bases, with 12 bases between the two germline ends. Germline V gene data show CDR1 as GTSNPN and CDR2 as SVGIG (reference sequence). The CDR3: CAGFRDYEQYF. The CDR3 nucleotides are TGTGCCGGATTCAGGGATTACGAGCAGTACTTC.

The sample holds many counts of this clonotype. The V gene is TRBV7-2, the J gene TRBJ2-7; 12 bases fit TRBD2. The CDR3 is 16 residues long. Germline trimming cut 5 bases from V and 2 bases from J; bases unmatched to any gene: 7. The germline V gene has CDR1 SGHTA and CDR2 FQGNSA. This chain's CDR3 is CASSPGLAGRAYEQYF. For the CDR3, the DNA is TGTGCCAGCAGCCCTGGACTAGCGGGAAGGGCCTACGAGCAGTACTTC.

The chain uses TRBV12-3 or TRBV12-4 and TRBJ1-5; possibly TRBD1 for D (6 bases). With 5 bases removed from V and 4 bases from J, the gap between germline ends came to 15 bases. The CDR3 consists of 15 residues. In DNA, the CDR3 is TGTGCCAGCAGTCCAGGGGAATCAAAGAATCAGCCCCAGCATTTT. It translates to CASSPGESKNQPQHF.

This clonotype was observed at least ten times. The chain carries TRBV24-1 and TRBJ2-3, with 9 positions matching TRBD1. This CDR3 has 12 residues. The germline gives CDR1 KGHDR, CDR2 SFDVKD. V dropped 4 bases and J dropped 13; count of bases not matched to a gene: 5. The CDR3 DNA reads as TGTGCCACCAGTGACCTCCGGGACAGGGAGTATTTT. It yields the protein CATSDLRDREYF.

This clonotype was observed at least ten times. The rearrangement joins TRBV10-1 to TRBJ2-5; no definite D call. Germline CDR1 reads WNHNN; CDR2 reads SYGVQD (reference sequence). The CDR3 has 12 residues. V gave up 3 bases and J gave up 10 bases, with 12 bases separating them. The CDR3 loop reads CASSDSRFNQYF. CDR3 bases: TGCGCCAGCAGTGATAGCCGGTTCAACCAGTACTTC.

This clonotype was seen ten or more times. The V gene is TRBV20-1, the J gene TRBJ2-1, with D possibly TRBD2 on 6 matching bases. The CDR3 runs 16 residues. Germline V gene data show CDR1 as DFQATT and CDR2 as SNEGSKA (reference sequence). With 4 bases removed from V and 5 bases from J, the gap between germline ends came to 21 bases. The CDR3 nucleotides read TGCAGTGCTAAGAGAGGGTTGCGGAGGGTGAACAATGAGCAGTTCTTC. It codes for CSAKRGLRRVNNEQFF.

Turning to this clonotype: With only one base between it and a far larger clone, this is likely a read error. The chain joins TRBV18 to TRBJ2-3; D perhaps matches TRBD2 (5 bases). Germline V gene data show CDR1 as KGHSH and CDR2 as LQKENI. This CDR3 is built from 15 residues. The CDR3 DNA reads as TGTGCCAGCAGTGTGAGGACTGAGCTAACAGATGCGCAGTATTTT. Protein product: CASSVRTELTDAQYF. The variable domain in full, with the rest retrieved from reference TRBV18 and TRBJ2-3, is NAGVMQNPRHLVRRRGQEARLRCSPMKGHSHVYWYRQLPEEGLKFMVYLQKENIIDESGMPKERFSAEFPKEGPSILRIQQVVRGDSAAYFCASSVRTELTDAQYFGPGTRLTVL.